The T cell receptor beta chain described here comes from a study of low-dose radiotherapy and immunotherapy resistance in tumors. Overall study: Administration of intravenous cyclophosphamide at 200 mg/m2 took place every two weeks, one day before radiation and immunotherapy.

First-strand cDNA used TRAV- and TRBV-specific primers, covering alpha and beta chains. It was with a constant-region primer and a V-primer adapter that TCRs were amplified over approximately 18 PCR cycles. In vitro transcription amplified isolated mRNA. In TCRdb, the reads were re-called with MiXCR into one record per CDR3 protein. The table lists 35,000 to 50,000 distinct CDR3 sequences, about a third of them singletons. The time point here: before trial treatment. This CDR3 is 15 amino acids long. From germline, CDR1 is ENHRY and CDR2 SYGVKD. Trimming removed 6 bases from V and 4 bases from J, with 16 bases in between.

The sequenced sample was PBMCs, obtained before treatment. This clonotype was sampled from a male donor with gallbladder cancer. The genes are TRBV10-3 and TRBJ2-1; D could derive from TRBD1 or TRBD2 (5 bases each). The CDR3 DNA follows: TGTGCCATCAGCGATCCGGGACGCACGTACAATGAGCAGTTCTTC. It codes for CAISDPGRTYNEQFF.